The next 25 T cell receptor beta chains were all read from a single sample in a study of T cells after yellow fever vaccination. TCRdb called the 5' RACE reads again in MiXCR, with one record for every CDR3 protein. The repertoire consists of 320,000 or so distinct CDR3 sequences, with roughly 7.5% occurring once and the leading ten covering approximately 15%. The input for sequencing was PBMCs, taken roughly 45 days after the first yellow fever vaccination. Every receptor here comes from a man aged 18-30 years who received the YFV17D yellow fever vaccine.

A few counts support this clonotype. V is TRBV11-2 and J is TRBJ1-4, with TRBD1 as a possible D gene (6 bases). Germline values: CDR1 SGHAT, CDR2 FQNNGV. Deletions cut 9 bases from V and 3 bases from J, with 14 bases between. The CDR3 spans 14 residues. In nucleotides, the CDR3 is TGTGCCAGGGACCGGGACAAGGCTAATGAAAAACTGTTTTTT. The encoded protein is CARDRDKANEKLFF.

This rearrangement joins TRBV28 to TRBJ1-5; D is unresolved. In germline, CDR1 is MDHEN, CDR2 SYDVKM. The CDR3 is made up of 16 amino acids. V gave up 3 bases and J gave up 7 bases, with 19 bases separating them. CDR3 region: CASSFSARANRQPQHF. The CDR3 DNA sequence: TGTGCCAGCAGTTTTTCGGCGCGGGCCAATAGACAGCCCCAGCATTTT. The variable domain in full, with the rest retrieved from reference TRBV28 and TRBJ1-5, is DVKVTQSSRYLVKRTGEKVFLECVQDMDHENMFWYRQDPGLGLRLIYFSYDVKMKEKGDIPEGYSVSREKKERFSLILESASTNQTSMYLCASSFSARANRQPQHFGDGTRLSIL.

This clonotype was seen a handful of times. CDR3 nucleotide sequence: TGCAGTGCTAGAGACGAGTCCACAGATACGCAGTATTTT. Translating it yields CSARDESTDTQYF. The chain joins TRBV20-1 to TRBJ2-3; D is uncertain. From germline, CDR1 is DFQATT and CDR2 SNEGSKA (reference sequence). CDR3 size: 13 residues. Trimming cost V 0 bases and J 2 bases, with 6 bases left between them.

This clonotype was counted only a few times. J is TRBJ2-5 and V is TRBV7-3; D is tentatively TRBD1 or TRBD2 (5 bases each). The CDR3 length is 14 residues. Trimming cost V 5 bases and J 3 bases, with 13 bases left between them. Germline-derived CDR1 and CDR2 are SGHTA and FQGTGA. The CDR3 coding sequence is TGTGCCAGCAGCCGCTTGGGGGTGGAAGAGACCCAGTACTTC. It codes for CASSRLGVEETQYF.

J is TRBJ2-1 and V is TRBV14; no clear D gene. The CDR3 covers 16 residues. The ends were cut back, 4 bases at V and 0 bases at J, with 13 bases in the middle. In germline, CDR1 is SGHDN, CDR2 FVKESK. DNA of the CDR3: TGTGCCAGCAGCCCGGGTCGATTGAGCTCCTACAATGAGCAGTTCTTC. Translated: CASSPGRLSSYNEQFF.

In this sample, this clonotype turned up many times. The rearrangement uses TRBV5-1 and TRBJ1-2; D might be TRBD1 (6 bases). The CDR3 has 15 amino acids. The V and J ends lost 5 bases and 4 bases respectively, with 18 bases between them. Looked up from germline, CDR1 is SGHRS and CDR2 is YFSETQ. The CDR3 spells CASRLEGGESYGYTF. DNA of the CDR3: TGCGCCAGCAGGCTTGAGGGGGGCGAATCCTATGGCTACACCTTC.

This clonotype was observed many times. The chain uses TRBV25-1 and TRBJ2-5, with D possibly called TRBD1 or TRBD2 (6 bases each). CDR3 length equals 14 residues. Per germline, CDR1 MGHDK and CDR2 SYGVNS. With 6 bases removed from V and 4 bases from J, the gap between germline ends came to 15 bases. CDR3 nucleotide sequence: TGTGCCAGCAGCATGTCGGGGGCCGGAGAGACCCAGTACTTC. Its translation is CASSMSGAGETQYF.

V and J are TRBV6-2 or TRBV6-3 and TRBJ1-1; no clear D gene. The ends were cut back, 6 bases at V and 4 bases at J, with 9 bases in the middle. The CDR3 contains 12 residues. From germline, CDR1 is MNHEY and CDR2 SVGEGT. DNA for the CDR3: TGTGCCAGCAGCCCCGTGGTCACTGAAGCTTTCTTT. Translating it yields CASSPVVTEAFF.

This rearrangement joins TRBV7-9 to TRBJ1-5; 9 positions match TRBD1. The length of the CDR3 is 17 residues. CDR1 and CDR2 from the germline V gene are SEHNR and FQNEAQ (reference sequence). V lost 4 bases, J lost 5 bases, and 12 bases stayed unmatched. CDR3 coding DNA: TGTGCCAGCAGCTCAGTGGGACAGGGTTCCCCTTATCAGCCCCAGCATTTT. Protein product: CASSSVGQGSPYQPQHF. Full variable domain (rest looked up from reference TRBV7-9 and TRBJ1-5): DTGVSQNPRHKITKRGQNVTFRCDPISEHNRLYWYRQTLGQGPEFLTYFQNEAQLEKSRLLSDRFSAERPKGSFSTLEIQRTEQGDSAMYLCASSSVGQGSPYQPQHFGDGTRLSIL.

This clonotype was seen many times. In nucleotides, the CDR3 is TGCAGTGCTACCCCGCGAGTCTCGAATGAGCAGTTCTTC. It codes for CSATPRVSNEQFF. V usage is TRBV20-1 and J usage is TRBJ2-1; D is unclear. The CDR3 loop spans 13 amino acids. Per germline, CDR1 DFQATT and CDR2 SNEGSKA (reference sequence). V was cut by 4 bases and J by 7 bases, with 14 bases left in between.

The CDR3 coding sequence is TGTGCCAGCGGACTAGCGGGACTCTACGAGCAGTACGTC. This sequence encodes CASGLAGLYEQYV. The chain links TRBV28 to TRBJ2-7; 12 bases map to TRBD2. The CDR3 runs 13 residues. Per germline, CDR1 MDHEN and CDR2 SYDVKM. With 8 bases clipped from V and 3 bases from J, the junction kept 2 bases outside the gene matches.

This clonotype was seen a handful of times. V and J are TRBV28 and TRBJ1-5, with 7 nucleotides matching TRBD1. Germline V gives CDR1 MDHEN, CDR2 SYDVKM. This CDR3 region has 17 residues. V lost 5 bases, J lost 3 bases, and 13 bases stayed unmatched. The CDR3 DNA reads TGTGCCAGCAGTCCCCTCCGACAGGGAGGGTACAATCAGCCCCAGCATTTT. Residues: CASSPLRQGGYNQPQHF. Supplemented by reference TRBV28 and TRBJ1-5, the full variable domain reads DVKVTQSSRYLVKRTGEKVFLECVQDMDHENMFWYRQDPGLGLRLIYFSYDVKMKEKGDIPEGYSVSREKKERFSLILESASTNQTSMYLCASSPLRQGGYNQPQHFGDGTRLSIL.

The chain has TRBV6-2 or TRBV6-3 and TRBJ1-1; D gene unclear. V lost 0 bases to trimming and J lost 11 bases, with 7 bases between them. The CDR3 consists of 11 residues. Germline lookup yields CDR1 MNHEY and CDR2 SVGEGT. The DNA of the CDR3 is TGTGCCAGCAGTTACTCCGATCGGGCTTTCTTT. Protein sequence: CASSYSDRAFF.

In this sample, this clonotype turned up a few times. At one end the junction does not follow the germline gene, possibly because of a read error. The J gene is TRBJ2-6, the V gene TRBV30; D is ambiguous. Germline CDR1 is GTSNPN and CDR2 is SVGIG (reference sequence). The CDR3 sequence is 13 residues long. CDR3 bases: TGTGCCTGGAGTGTACGTGGGGTCAACGTCCTGACTTTC. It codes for CAWSVRGVNVLTF.

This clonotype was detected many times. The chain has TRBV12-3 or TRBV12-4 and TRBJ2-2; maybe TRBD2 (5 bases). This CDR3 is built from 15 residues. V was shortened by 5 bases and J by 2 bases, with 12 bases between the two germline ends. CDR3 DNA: TGTGCCAGCAGTCCGAGGGAACTTAACACCGGGGAGCTGTTTTTT. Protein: CASSPRELNTGELFF.

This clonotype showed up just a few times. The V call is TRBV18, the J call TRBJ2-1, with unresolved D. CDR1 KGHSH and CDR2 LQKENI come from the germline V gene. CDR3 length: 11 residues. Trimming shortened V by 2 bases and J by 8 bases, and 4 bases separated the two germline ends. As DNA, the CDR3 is TGTGCCAGCTCACCAGTGGATGAGCAGTTCTTC. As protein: CASSPVDEQFF.

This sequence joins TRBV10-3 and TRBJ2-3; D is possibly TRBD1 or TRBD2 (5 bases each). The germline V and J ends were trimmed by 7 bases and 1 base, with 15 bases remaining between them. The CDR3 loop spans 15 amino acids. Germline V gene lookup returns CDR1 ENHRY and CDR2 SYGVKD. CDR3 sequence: CAITSTKGRTDTQYF. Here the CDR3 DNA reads TGTGCCATCACTAGTACCAAGGGACGCACAGATACGCAGTATTTT.

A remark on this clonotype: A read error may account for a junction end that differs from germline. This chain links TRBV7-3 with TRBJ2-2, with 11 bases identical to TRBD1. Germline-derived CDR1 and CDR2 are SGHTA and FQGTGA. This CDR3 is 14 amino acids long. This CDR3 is CASSPRTGGGEPFF. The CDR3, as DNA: TGTGCCAGCAGCCCACGGACAGGGGGCGGGGAGCCGTTTTTT.

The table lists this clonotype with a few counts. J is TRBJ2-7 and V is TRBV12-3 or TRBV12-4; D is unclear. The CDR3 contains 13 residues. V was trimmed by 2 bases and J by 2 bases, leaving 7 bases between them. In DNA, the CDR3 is TGTGCCAGCAGTTTAAACCGAGCCTACGAGCAGTACTTC. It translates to CASSLNRAYEQYF.

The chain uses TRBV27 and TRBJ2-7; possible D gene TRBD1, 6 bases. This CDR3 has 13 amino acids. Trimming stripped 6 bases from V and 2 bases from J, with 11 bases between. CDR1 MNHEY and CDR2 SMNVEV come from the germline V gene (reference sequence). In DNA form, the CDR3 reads TGTGCCAGCAGAAACGACAGGCCCTACGAGCAGTACTTC. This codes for CASRNDRPYEQYF.

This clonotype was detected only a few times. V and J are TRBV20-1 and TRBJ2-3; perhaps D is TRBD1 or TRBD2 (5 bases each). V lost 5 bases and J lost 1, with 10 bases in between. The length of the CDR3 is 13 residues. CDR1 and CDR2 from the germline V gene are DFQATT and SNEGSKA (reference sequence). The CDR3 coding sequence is TGCAGTGCTGACGGGGCACGCACAGATACGCAGTATTTT. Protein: CSADGARTDTQYF.

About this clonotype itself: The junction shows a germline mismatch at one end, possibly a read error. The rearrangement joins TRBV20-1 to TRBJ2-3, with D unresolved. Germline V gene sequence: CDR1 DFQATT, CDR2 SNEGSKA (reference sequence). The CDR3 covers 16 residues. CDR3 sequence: CCARDLRSPSTDTQYF. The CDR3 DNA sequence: TGCTGTGCTAGAGATCTCCGGAGCCCTAGCACAGATACGCAGTATTTT.

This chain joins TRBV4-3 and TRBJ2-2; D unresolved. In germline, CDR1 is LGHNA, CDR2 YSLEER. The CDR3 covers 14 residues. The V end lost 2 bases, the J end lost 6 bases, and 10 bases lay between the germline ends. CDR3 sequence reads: CASSQPQGSGELFF. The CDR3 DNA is TGCGCCAGCAGCCAACCCCAAGGATCCGGGGAGCTGTTTTTT.

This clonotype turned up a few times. CDR3 in amino acids: CASSRQLAGGSTDTQYF. In DNA, the CDR3 is TGCGCCAGCAGCCGACAACTAGCGGGGGGGAGCACAGATACGCAGTATTTT. The chain combines TRBV4-1 with TRBJ2-3; 13 bases align to TRBD2. CDR1 MGHRA and CDR2 YSYEKL come from the germline V gene. The V gene end was trimmed by 4 bases and the J gene end by 0 bases; junction bases not matched to a gene: 4. This CDR3 is built from 17 residues.

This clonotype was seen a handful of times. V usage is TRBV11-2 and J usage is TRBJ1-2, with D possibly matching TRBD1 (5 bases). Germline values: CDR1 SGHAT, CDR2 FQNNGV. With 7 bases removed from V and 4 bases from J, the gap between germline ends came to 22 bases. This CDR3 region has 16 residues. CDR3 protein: CASTLGVRAGSYGYTF. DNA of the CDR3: TGTGCCAGCACCCTAGGGGTCAGGGCAGGGAGCTATGGCTACACCTTC.